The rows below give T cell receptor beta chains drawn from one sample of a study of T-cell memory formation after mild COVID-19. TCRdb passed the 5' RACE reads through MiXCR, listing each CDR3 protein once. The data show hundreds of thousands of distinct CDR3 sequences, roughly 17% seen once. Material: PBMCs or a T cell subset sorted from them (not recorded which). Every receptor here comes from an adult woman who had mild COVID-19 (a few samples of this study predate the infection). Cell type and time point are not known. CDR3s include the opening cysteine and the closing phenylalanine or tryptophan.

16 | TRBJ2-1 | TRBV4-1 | CASSQDPGAIYNEQFF
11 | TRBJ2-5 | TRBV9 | CASSEGRAQYF
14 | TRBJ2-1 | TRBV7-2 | CASSLVGAPGEQFF
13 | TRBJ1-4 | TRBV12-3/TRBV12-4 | CASSKAGGEKLFF
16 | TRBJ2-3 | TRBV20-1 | CSAHRRDRGSTDTQYF
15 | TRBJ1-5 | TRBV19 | CASTTDRSRDQPQHF
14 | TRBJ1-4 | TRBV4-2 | CASSQGGTNEKLFF
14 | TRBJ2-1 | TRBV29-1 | CSVEVAGGLNEQFF
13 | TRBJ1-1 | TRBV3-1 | CASSQSRDRAAFF
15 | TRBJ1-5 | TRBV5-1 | CASSLILMGNQPQHF
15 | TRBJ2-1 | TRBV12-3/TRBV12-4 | CASSPGQGTYNEQFF
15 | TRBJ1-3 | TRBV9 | CASSVSDRNGNTIYF
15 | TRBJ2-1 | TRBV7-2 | CASSLWGSTYNEQFF
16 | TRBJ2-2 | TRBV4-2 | CASSQIGTSEYRELFF
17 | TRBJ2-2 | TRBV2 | CASSETWGRENTGELFF
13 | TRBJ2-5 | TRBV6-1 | CASSRTQQETQYF
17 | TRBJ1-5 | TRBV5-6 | CASSLDWKPNSNQPQHF
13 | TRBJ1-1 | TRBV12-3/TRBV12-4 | CASSLARETEAFF
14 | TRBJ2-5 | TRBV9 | CASSEQGGWETQYF
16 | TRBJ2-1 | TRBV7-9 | CASSLGWQGLYNEQFF
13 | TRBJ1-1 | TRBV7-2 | CASSWVQRTEAFF
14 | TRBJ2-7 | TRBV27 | CASSRAGDSYEQYF
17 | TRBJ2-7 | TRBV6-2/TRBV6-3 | CASSYFTYGGPSYEQYF
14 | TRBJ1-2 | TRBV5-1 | CASRLTLAGYGYTF
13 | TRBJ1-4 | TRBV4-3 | CASSRQTYEKLFF
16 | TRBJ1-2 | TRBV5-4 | CASSLGQDYILGGYTF
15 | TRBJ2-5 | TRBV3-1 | CASSQGLGASETQYF